Sequencing of this T cell receptor (beta chain) was carried out in a study of cytomegalovirus exposure and HLA in healthy donors. Whole-study findings and limits: Among the most significant clusters, several appeared linked to common viral pathogens in a later analysis. Presence/absence analyses assumed roughly uniform sequencing depth across donors.

Germline CDR1 SGHAT, CDR2 FQNNGV. The CDR3 loop spans 16 amino acids. V lost 2 bases and J 0 bases, leaving 11 bases between the germline ends. Primers included in the PCR were 60 Vbeta and 13 Jbeta primers. Sequenced by immunoSEQ multiplex PCR; TCRdb stores in-frame clones only, minus some. The sample lists 150,000 to 250,000 clones; around four fifths were seen once. Comment on this clone: Its antigen is as yet unknown.

The receptor was isolated from a woman aged 45-65 years in good health and CMV-seropositive. The chain uses TRBV11-2 and TRBJ1-3; maybe TRBD1 (5 bases). The sequencing input was PBMCs. The CDR3 loop is CASSLQGVLSGNTIYF. The CDR3 DNA reads TGTGCCAGCAGCTTACAGGGCGTCCTCTCTGGAAACACCATATATTTT.